Sequencing of this T cell receptor beta chain was carried out in a study of spatial heterogeneity in lung cancer. Study in general: Beta-chain sequences consistently outnumbered alpha-chain sequences in detection. Every unique TCR and UMI combination, on average, appeared more than ten times in raw reads.

In TCRdb, the 5' RACE reads were re-called with MiXCR into one record per CDR3 protein. This repertoire shows 20,000 to 25,000 distinct CDR3 sequences, approximately 5.8% found once; its top ten account for over 30%. The CDR3 totals 15 residues. The germline V gene has CDR1 MNHEY and CDR2 SMNVEV (reference sequence). V was clipped by 3 bases and J by 4 bases, with 13 bases between them. This clonotype has a count of ten or more. The time point was: sample taken at primary tumor resection. In each case, whole RNA from tumor, nontumor lung or frozen PBMC was sequenced unsorted. This chain links TRBV27 with TRBJ1-5, with D maybe TRBD1 (5 bases). The sequence derives from a male donor with early-stage non-small cell lung cancer. The sequenced sample was PBMCs, obtained at surgery. CDR3 sequence (DNA): TGTGCCAGCAGTTTGGGGCAATTGGCAAATCAGCCCCAGCATTTT. Protein product: CASSLGQLANQPQHF.